This T cell receptor beta chain was found in a study of cytomegalovirus exposure and HLA in healthy donors. Note on this clone: Its antigen is as yet unknown.

13 Jbeta primers and 60 Vbeta primers were used for the PCR. TCRdb's copy holds only in-frame clones and misses some; the assay was immunoSEQ multiplex PCR. The sample shows some 200,000 clones, roughly 80% of them seen only once. Overall study results and limits: According to reports, the classifier identified cytomegalovirus status with high specificity and sensitivity. Prediction of most subjects' HLA-A and HLA-B alleles by TCR beta sequences was reportedly accurate.

Sequenced sample: PBMCs. The sequence was obtained from a middle-aged man in good health and CMV-seropositive.

The CDR3 region is CSVATGTSGNTIYF. CDR3 in DNA: TGCAGCGTTGCAACAGGGACCTCTGGAAACACCATATATTTT. This chain links TRBV29-1 with TRBJ1-3; maybe TRBD1 (6 bases). The CDR3 consists of 14 residues. Trimming left V 4 bases short and J 0 bases short, with 10 bases between. Germline V gene sequence: CDR1 SQVTM, CDR2 ANQGSEA.